This TCR beta chain emerged from a study of Graves' ophthalmopathy and Graves' hyperthyroidism. The study's findings and limits: Ophthalmopathy cases were distinguished from stable hyperthyroidism by a 13-signature model, reaching around 88% sensitivity and approximately 83% specificity.

With respect to this clonotype: Its antigen remains unknown.

Amplification from RNA transcripts yielded the TCR beta CDR3 regions. The first-round RT-PCR employed HTBI primers together with the Qiagen OneStep RT-PCR kit. A multiplex PCR was then performed as the second round. MiXCR, run by TCRdb on the multiplex PCR reads, gives a single entry per CDR3 protein. The sample consists of about 590,000 distinct CDR3 sequences, about two fifths of them appearing once. The source is an adult man with Graves' hyperthyroidism. Sequences were obtained from peripheral blood or thyroid tissue (not recorded which).

CDR3 nucleotide sequence: TGCAGTGCTAGAGGGGTCAGGGGGCGTACTGAAGCTTTCTTT. Translating it yields CSARGVRGRTEAFF. This chain connects TRBV20-1 to TRBJ1-1; 8 positions agree with TRBD1. The length of the CDR3 is 14 residues. Germline values: CDR1 DFQATT, CDR2 SNEGSKA (reference sequence). V shed 1 base and J 5 bases; nucleotides not matched to a gene: 6.